Following are 31 T cell receptor beta chains from one sample sequenced in a study of stem cell transplantation in POMP-related autoinflammatory disease. The table came from immunoSEQ multiplex PCR; TCRdb's copy has only in-frame clones and leaves some out. The sample holds thousands of clones; over 75% are singletons and the top ten take 10% to 15%. The sample in question was CD8+ T cells from PBMCs, obtained after stem cell transplantation. Receptor source: a human patient with POMP-related autoinflammation and immune dysregulation (PRAID). Some T cells may be transferred from the graft donor.

In its sample, this clone was seen once. The chain combines TRBV6-2 or TRBV6-3 with TRBJ1-6, with unresolved D. The CDR3 has 16 amino acids. Trimming cost V 2 bases and J 2 bases, with 10 bases left between them. Germline-derived CDR1 and CDR2 are MNHEY and SVGEGT. CDR3 loop: CASSYGFGTYNSPLHF. For the CDR3, the DNA is TGTGCCAGCAGTTACGGTTTTGGGACCTATAATTCACCCCTCCACTTT.

This sequence joins TRBV2 and TRBJ1-1; D gene uncertain. The length of the CDR3 is 13 residues. Germline assignment: CDR1 SNHLY and CDR2 FYNNEI. V lost 7 bases to trimming and J lost 2 bases, with 11 bases between them. CDR3 DNA: TGTGCCAGCATTAGGACGGCTAACACTGAAGCTTTCTTT. The encoded protein is CASIRTANTEAFF.

The chain combines TRBV7-9 with TRBJ2-3; a weak D match, TRBD1 (5 bases). Germline loops: CDR1 SEHNR, CDR2 FQNEAQ (reference sequence). The CDR3 runs to 18 residues. The V end lost 10 bases, the J end lost 0 bases, and 26 bases lay between the germline ends. In nucleotides, the CDR3 is TGTGCCACCAATAAAAGGCTGACAGAAGTTACTAGCACAGATACGCAGTATTTT. It yields the protein CATNKRLTEVTSTDTQYF.

This sequence joins TRBV28 and TRBJ2-1; 12 positions match TRBD2. Per the germline V gene, CDR1 is MDHEN and CDR2 is SYDVKM. The CDR3 runs to 17 residues. Germline trimming cut 4 bases from V and 3 bases from J; bases unmatched to any gene: 7. CDR3 sequence: CASSSRLAGAVYNEQFF. The CDR3 nucleotides read TGTGCCAGCAGTTCCAGACTAGCGGGAGCGGTCTACAATGAGCAGTTCTTC. Looking up the rest from reference TRBV28 and TRBJ2-1 gives the full variable domain: DVKVTQSSRYLVKRTGEKVFLECVQDMDHENMFWYRQDPGLGLRLIYFSYDVKMKEKGDIPEGYSVSREKKERFSLILESASTNQTSMYLCASSSRLAGAVYNEQFFGPGTRLTVL.

This clone was recorded once. This chain joins TRBV4-1 and TRBJ2-2; 9 bases agree with TRBD1. V lost 1 base and J lost 9; bases outside the gene matches: 6. The V gene's germline CDR1 is MGHRA and CDR2 YSYEKL. This CDR3 comprises 15 residues. For the CDR3, the DNA is TGCGCCAGCAGCCAAGCCGGGACAGGGCTCCGGGAGCTGTTTTTT. Amino acids: CASSQAGTGLRELFF.

The genes are TRBV9 and TRBJ2-2, with a tentative D call TRBD1 (6 bases). Germline V gene sequence: CDR1 SGDLS, CDR2 YYNGEE. The V end was cut by 1 base, the J end by 1 base, with 17 bases between. CDR3 size: 18 residues. CDR3 DNA sequence: TGTGCCAGCAGCGTAACAGGGAATCCCACCAGGAACACCGGGGAGCTGTTTTTT. It is translated as CASSVTGNPTRNTGELFF. Variable domain in full (rest from reference TRBV9 and TRBJ2-2): DSGVTQTPKHLITATGQRVTLRCSPRSGDLSVYWYQQSLDQGLQFLIQYYNGEERAKGNILERFSAQQFPDLHSELNLSSLELGDSALYFCASSVTGNPTRNTGELFFGEGSRLTVL.

The CDR3 loop reads CASSSLNSYNEQFF. The DNA of the CDR3 is TGTGCCAGCAGCTCGCTTAATTCTTACAATGAGCAGTTCTTC. This rearrangement joins TRBV5-6 to TRBJ2-1, with D hard to call. Germline V lookup: CDR1 SGHDT, CDR2 YYEEEE. V gave up 3 bases and J gave up 4 bases, with 11 bases separating them. This CDR3 is 14 amino acids long.

The chain carries TRBV18 and TRBJ2-1, with 7 bases lining up with TRBD1. Losses at the gene ends were 2 bases for V and 2 bases for J; bases not matched to a gene: 6. The CDR3 runs 16 residues. Germline V gene data show CDR1 as KGHSH and CDR2 as LQKENI. The CDR3 DNA reads TGTGCCAGCTCACCAGAAGACAGGGTCGCCTACAATGAGCAGTTCTTC. This encodes CASSPEDRVAYNEQFF.

This clone was found once. V is TRBV15 and J is TRBJ2-7; 9 bases line up with TRBD1. In germline, CDR1 is LNHNV, CDR2 YYDKDF (reference sequence). The CDR3 runs to 15 residues. Losses at the gene ends were 0 bases for V and 2 bases for J; bases not matched to a gene: 2. This chain's CDR3 is CATSRERDRAYEQYF. As DNA, the CDR3 is TGTGCCACCAGCAGAGAACGGGACAGGGCCTACGAGCAGTACTTC. Drawing the rest from reference TRBV15 and TRBJ2-7, the complete variable domain is DAMVIQNPRYQVTQFGKPVTLSCSQTLNHNVMYWYQQKSSQAPKLLFHYYDKDFNNEADTPDNFQSRRPNTSFCFLDIRSPGLGDTAMYLCATSRERDRAYEQYFGPGTRLTVT.

V and J are TRBV7-9 and TRBJ1-4, with D hard to call. The ends were cut back, 1 base at V and 8 bases at J, with 20 bases in the middle. In germline, CDR1 is SEHNR, CDR2 FQNEAQ (reference sequence). The CDR3 length is 17 residues. The CDR3, as DNA: TGTGCCAGCAGCTTAGTAGCGAGGTCGGAAGAGGGCGAAAAACTGTTTTTT. This translates into CASSLVARSEEGEKLFF.

V is TRBV6-5 and J is TRBJ2-5; D gene ambiguous. The CDR3 covers 14 residues. Trimming removed 2 bases from V and 3 bases from J, with 10 bases in between. CDR1 and CDR2 from the germline V gene are MNHEY and SVGAGI. The chain's CDR3 is CASSYDGGEETQYF. In nucleotides, the CDR3 is TGTGCCAGCAGTTACGACGGTGGGGAAGAGACCCAGTACTTC.

The chain has TRBV15 and TRBJ1-6; 9 bases align to TRBD1. The CDR3 runs to 19 residues. With 1 base clipped from V and 8 bases from J, the junction kept 15 bases outside the gene matches. Per the germline V gene, CDR1 is LNHNV and CDR2 is YYDKDF (reference sequence). CDR3 protein: CATSRGGQGHNLGYSPLHF. In nucleotides, the CDR3 is TGTGCCACCAGCAGAGGAGGACAGGGGCATAACTTGGGATATTCACCCCTCCACTTT.

The V gene is TRBV5-5, the J gene TRBJ2-2; possibly TRBD1 or TRBD2 for D (5 bases each). Trimming removed 3 bases from V and 7 bases from J, with 10 bases in between. There are 13 residues in the CDR3. Germline V gives CDR1 SGHKS, CDR2 YYEKEE (reference sequence). The CDR3 reads CASSWDGDGELFF. The CDR3 bases are TGTGCCAGCAGCTGGGACGGAGACGGGGAGCTGTTTTTT. The full variable domain, its missing parts supplied by reference TRBV5-5 and TRBJ2-2, is DAGVTQSPTHLIKTRGQQVTLRCSPISGHKSVSWYQQVLGQGPQFIFQYYEKEERGRGNFPDRFSARQFPNYSSELNVNALLLGDSALYLCASSWDGDGELFFGEGSRLTVL.

The chain recombines TRBV6-5 with TRBJ1-6; D is possibly TRBD1 (5 bases). The V end lost 7 bases, the J end lost 0 bases, and 10 bases lay between the germline ends. Germline loops: CDR1 MNHEY, CDR2 SVGAGI. The CDR3 loop spans 15 amino acids. The CDR3 sequence: CASTPTVSYNSPLHF. CDR3 sequence (DNA): TGTGCCAGCACCCCGACAGTCTCCTATAATTCACCCCTCCACTTT.

This chain uses TRBV28 with TRBJ1-5, with D possibly matching TRBD1 (5 bases). Looked up from germline, CDR1 is MDHEN and CDR2 is SYDVKM. Trimming took off 3 bases at V and 6 bases at J, with 15 bases between the two ends. There are 15 residues in the CDR3. The CDR3: CASSLRQGRRQPQHF. DNA of the CDR3: TGTGCCAGCAGTTTGAGGCAGGGAAGGCGTCAGCCCCAGCATTTT.

This chain uses TRBV28 with TRBJ2-7; TRBD2 matches 10 bases. Trimming at V came to 3 bases and at J to 7 bases, leaving 12 bases not matched to a gene. CDR1 is MDHEN, CDR2 SYDVKM, per germline. CDR3 length: 16 amino acids. CDR3 DNA: TGTGCCAGCAGTTTTAAAGCGGGGGGGCCGGTTGAGGAGCAGTACGTC. It yields the protein CASSFKAGGPVEEQYV.

The CDR3 reads CASSQSQTYNEQFF. The CDR3 DNA sequence: TGCGCCAGCAGCCAAAGCCAAACTTACAATGAGCAGTTCTTC. The chain employs TRBV4-1 and TRBJ2-1; no clear D gene. The CDR3 sequence is 14 residues long. Per germline, CDR1 MGHRA and CDR2 YSYEKL. V gave up 2 bases and J gave up 4 bases, with 9 bases separating them.

This chain uses TRBV7-2 with TRBJ2-7; D ambiguous. Trimming pared 2 bases from V and 3 bases from J, leaving 14 bases between. This CDR3 spans 15 amino acids. Germline V gene lookup returns CDR1 SGHTA and CDR2 FQGNSA. DNA for the CDR3: TGTGCCAGCAGCTTACTTCCGGAAATCCTCTACGAGCAGTACTTC. Amino acid sequence: CASSLLPEILYEQYF.

The rearrangement uses TRBV12-2 and TRBJ2-7; TRBD1, the table's D call, was not compared with the DNA. TRBV12-2 is deemed a pseudogene. The CDR3 spans 14 residues. This chain's CDR3 is CASRLVDRTYEQYV. CDR3 in DNA: TGTGCAAGTCGCTTAGTGGACAGGACCTACGAGCAGTACGTC.

The rearrangement links TRBV6-5 to TRBJ2-1, with D hard to call. V was cut by 5 bases and J by 2 bases, with 13 bases left in between. The CDR3 is 15 amino acids. CDR1 is MNHEY and CDR2 is SVGAGI in the germline V gene. CDR3 in amino acids: CASSMMDGAYNEQFF. The CDR3, as DNA: TGTGCCAGCAGTATGATGGACGGAGCCTACAATGAGCAGTTCTTC.

The chain combines TRBV7-8 with TRBJ2-3; D remains unclear. Trimming shortened V by 3 bases and J by 0 bases, and 19 bases separated the two germline ends. The CDR3 length is 18 residues. Germline lookup yields CDR1 SGHVS and CDR2 FQNEAQ. CDR3 sequence: CASSFIDVSLISTDTQYF. The CDR3 coding sequence is TGTGCCAGCAGCTTTATCGATGTGAGTCTAATAAGCACAGATACGCAGTATTTT.

This rearrangement joins TRBV19 to TRBJ1-5; the D is unclear. Trimming left V 1 base short and J 0 bases short, with 7 bases between. The CDR3 sequence is 15 residues long. Germline loops: CDR1 LNHDA, CDR2 SQIVND (reference sequence). CDR3 coding DNA: TGTGCCAGTAGTATAGTTGGTTATAGCAATCAGCCCCAGCATTTT. Its protein is CASSIVGYSNQPQHF.

This clone was counted between two and nine times. The chain recombines TRBV6-4 with TRBJ1-6, with no clear D. V gave up 0 bases and J gave up 6 bases, with 9 bases separating them. This CDR3 is built from 15 residues. Germline V gives CDR1 MRHNA, CDR2 SNTAGT. The CDR3 loop reads CASSDSTGPNSPLHF. Here the CDR3 DNA reads TGTGCCAGCAGTGACTCGACGGGCCCTAATTCACCCCTCCACTTT.

This sequence joins TRBV5-1 and TRBJ2-1; 10 bases map to TRBD2. The CDR3 is 18 residues long. Trimming at V came to 1 base and at J to 8 bases, leaving 15 bases not matched to a gene. Germline V gives CDR1 SGHRS, CDR2 YFSETQ. Here the CDR3 reads CASSLTSLSSGGGDEQFF. The CDR3 DNA sequence: TGCGCCAGCAGCTTGACCTCGCTCTCTAGCGGGGGTGGGGATGAGCAGTTCTTC.

The CDR3 loop is CATSDTGGRGNTEAFF. The CDR3 coding sequence is TGTGCCACTAGTGACACGGGGGGCCGTGGAAACACTGAAGCTTTCTTT. The chain couples TRBV6-1 to TRBJ1-1; TRBD1 is a possible D gene (6 bases). This CDR3 is built from 16 residues. The germline CDR1 and CDR2 sequences are MNHNS and SASEGT. V was shortened by 10 bases and J by 2 bases, with 23 bases between the two germline ends.

CDR3 amino acids: CASSYVWTGELFF. CDR3 nucleotide sequence: TGTGCCAGCAGTTACGTATGGACCGGGGAGCTGTTTTTT. The V and J genes are TRBV6-5 and TRBJ2-2; no clear D gene. Trimming removed 2 bases at V and 5 bases at J, with 6 bases between. The CDR3 consists of 13 residues. The V gene's germline CDR1 is MNHEY and CDR2 SVGAGI.

The chain employs TRBV4-1 and TRBJ1-1; D is unclear. Trimming removed 0 bases from V and 1 base from J, with 18 bases in between. CDR1 is MGHRA, CDR2 YSYEKL, per germline. This CDR3 comprises 18 residues. The DNA of the CDR3 is TGCGCCAGCAGCCAAGAATACCCTCTTCGCCCAGGGAACACTGAAGCTTTCTTT. Residues: CASSQEYPLRPGNTEAFF.

The V and J genes are TRBV4-1 and TRBJ2-7; TRBD2 might be the D (5 bases). Per germline, CDR1 MGHRA and CDR2 YSYEKL. The CDR3 covers 12 residues. The germline V and J ends were trimmed by 0 bases and 8 bases, with 8 bases remaining between them. CDR3 loop: CASSQDRGKQYF. The DNA for the CDR3 is TGCGCCAGCAGCCAAGATCGGGGAAAGCAGTACTTC.

J is TRBJ1-3 and V is TRBV28; D gene uncertain. Germline assignment: CDR1 MDHEN and CDR2 SYDVKM. The CDR3 contains 14 residues. V was pared by 5 bases and J by 0 bases, with 8 bases between. The CDR3: CASSGSDSGNTIYF. In DNA form, the CDR3 reads TGTGCCAGCAGTGGGTCAGACTCTGGAAACACCATATATTTT. Complete variable domain (other parts from reference TRBV28 and TRBJ1-3): DVKVTQSSRYLVKRTGEKVFLECVQDMDHENMFWYRQDPGLGLRLIYFSYDVKMKEKGDIPEGYSVSREKKERFSLILESASTNQTSMYLCASSGSDSGNTIYFGEGSWLTVV.

This chain links TRBV28 with TRBJ2-7, with D uncertain. Germline V gene data show CDR1 as MDHEN and CDR2 as SYDVKM. There are 15 residues in the CDR3. Between the trimmed V and J ends, which lost 4 bases and 3 bases, there was a span of 16 bases. CDR3 sequence: CASSSPAIGRYEQYV. For the CDR3, the DNA is TGTGCCAGCAGTTCCCCCGCCATCGGTCGCTACGAGCAGTACGTC.

CDR3 nucleotides: TGTGCCACCAAGACTAGCATCTACAATGAGCAGTTCTTC. It specifies CATKTSIYNEQFF. The chain links TRBV15 to TRBJ2-1; 7 nucleotides match TRBD2. V lost 7 bases to trimming and J lost 3 bases; unmatched junction nucleotides: 3. The CDR3 extends over 13 amino acids. In germline, CDR1 is LNHNV, CDR2 YYDKDF (reference sequence). Together with reference TRBV15 and TRBJ2-1, the CDR3 gives the full variable domain: DAMVIQNPRYQVTQFGKPVTLSCSQTLNHNVMYWYQQKSSQAPKLLFHYYDKDFNNEADTPDNFQSRRPNTSFCFLDIRSPGLGDTAMYLCATKTSIYNEQFFGPGTRLTVL.